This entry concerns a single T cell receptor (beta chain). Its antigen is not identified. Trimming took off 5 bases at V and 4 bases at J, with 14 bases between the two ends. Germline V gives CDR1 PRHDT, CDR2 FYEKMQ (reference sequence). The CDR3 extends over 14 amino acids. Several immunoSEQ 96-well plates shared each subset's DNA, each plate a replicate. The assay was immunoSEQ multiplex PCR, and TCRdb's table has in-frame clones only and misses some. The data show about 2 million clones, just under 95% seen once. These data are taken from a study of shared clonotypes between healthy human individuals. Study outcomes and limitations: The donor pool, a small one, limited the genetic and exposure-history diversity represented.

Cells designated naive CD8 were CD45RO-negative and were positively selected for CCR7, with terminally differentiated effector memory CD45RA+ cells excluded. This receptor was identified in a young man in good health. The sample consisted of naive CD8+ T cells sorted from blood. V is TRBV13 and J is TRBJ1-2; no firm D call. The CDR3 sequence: CASSTPRDFYGYTF. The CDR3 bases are TGTGCCAGCAGCACACCTCGGGATTTCTATGGCTACACCTTC.